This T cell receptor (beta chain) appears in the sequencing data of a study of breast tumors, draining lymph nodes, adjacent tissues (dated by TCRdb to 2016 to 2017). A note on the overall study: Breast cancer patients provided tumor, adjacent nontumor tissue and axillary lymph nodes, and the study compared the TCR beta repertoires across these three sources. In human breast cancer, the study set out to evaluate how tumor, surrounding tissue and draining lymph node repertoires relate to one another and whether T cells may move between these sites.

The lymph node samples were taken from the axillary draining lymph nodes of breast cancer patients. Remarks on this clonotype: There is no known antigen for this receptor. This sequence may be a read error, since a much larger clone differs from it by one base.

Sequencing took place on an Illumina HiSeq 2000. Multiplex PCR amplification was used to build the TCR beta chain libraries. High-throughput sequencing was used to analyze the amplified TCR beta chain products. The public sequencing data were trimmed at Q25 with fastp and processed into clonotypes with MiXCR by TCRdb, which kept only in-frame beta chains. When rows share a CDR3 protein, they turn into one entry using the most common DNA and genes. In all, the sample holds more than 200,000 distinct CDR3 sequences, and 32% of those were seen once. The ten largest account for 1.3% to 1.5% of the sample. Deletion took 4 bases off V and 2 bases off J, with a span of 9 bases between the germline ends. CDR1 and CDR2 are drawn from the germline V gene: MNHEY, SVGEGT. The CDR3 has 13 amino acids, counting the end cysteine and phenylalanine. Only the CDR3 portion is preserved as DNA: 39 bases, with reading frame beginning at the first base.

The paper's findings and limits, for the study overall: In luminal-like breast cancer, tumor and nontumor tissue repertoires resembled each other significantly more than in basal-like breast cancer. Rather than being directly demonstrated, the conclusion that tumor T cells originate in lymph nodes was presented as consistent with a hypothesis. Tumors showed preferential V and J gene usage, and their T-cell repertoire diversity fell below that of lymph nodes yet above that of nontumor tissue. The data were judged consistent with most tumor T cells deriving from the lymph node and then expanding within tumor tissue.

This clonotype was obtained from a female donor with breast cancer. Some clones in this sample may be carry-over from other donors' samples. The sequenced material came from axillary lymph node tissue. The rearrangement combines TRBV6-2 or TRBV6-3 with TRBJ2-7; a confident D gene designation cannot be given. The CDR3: CASSCTRAYEQYF. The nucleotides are TGTGCCAGCAGTTGCACAAGAGCCTACGAGCAGTACTTC.